This T cell receptor beta chain was sequenced for a study of cytomegalovirus exposure and HLA in healthy donors. Both 60 Vbeta primers and 13 Jbeta primers went into the PCR. Only in-frame clones appear in the TCRdb table, and some are missing; sequencing was by immunoSEQ multiplex PCR. The sample yields more than 95,000 clones, about an eighth seen once. Study-level points and caveats: As a later analysis revealed, the rate of TCR association differed by HLA locus, with DRB1 most and HLA-C fewest. The study listed approximately 170 cytomegalovirus-associated TCR beta chains.

V shed 6 bases, J shed 5 bases, and the junction held 8 bases outside the gene matches. Germline CDR1 and CDR2: SQVTM and ANQGSEA. The CDR3 is made up of 13 amino acids. In regard to this clone: Its antigen is undetermined.

The V gene is TRBV29-1, the J gene TRBJ1-1; TRBD1 matches at 8 bases. This TCR came from a man aged 40-49 years in good health and CMV-seropositive. Sequences were obtained from PBMCs. The CDR3, as DNA: TGCAGCGTACAGGACAGGGCGAGGACTGAAGCTTTCTTT. Translation: CSVQDRARTEAFF.